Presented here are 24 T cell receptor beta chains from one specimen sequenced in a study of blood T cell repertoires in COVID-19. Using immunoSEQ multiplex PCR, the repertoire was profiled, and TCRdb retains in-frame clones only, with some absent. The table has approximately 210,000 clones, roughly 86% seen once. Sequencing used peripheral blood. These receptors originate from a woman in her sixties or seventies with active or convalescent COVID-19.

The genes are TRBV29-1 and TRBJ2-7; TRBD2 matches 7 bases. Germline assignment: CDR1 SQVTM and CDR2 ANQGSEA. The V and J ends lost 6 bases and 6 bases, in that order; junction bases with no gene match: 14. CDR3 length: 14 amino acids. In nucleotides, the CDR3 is TGCAGCGTACGGGGAGGGCAGTATAAGTCCGAGCAGTACTTC. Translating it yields CSVRGGQYKSEQYF.

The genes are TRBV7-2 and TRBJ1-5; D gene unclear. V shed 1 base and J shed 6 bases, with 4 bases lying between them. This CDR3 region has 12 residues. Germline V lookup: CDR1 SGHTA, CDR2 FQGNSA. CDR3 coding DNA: TGTGCCAGCAGCTTAGGCGTTCAGCCCCAGCATTTT. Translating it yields CASSLGVQPQHF.

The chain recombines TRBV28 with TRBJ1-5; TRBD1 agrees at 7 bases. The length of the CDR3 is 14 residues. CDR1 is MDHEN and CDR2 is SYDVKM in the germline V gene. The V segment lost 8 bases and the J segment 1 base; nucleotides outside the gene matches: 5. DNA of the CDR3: TGTGCCAGCCGATGGGGACAGAGCAATCAGCCCCAGCATTTT. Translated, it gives CASRWGQSNQPQHF.

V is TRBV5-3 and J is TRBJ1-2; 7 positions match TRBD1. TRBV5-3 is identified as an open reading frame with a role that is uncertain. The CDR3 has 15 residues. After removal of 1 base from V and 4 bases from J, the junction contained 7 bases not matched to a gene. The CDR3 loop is CARSLWTGRVYGYTF. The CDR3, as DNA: TGTGCCAGAAGCTTGTGGACAGGACGCGTCTATGGCTACACCTTC.

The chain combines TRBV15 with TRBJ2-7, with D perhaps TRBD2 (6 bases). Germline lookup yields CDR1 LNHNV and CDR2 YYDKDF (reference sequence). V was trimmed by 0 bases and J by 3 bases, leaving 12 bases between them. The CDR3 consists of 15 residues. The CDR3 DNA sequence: TGTGCCACCAGCAGAGATTCAAGGAGGGGCTACGAGCAGTACTTC. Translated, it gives CATSRDSRRGYEQYF.

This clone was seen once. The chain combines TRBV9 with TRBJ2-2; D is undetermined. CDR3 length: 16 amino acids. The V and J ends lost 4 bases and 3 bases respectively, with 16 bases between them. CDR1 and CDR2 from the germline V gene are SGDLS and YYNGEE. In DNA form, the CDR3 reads TGTGCCAGCAGCCCCCGGCTCTCAGGCTACACCGGGGAGCTGTTTTTT. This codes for CASSPRLSGYTGELFF.

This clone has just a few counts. The CDR3 region is CASSLRPGVEQFF. The CDR3 DNA reads as TGTGCCAGCAGCCTCCGGCCAGGGGTCGAGCAGTTCTTC. J is TRBJ2-1 and V is TRBV5-8; TRBD1 might be the D (6 bases). This CDR3 is built from 13 residues. Germline V gene lookup returns CDR1 SGHTS and CDR2 YDEGEE. V was clipped by 4 bases and J by 10 bases, with 15 bases between them.

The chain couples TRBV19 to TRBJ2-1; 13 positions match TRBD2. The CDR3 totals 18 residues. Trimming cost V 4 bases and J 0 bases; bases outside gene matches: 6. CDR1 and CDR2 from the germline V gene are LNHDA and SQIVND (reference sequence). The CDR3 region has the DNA TGTGCCAGTAGTAGAAGGACTAGCGGGAGAAGCTCCTACAATGAGCAGTTCTTC. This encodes CASSRRTSGRSSYNEQFF.

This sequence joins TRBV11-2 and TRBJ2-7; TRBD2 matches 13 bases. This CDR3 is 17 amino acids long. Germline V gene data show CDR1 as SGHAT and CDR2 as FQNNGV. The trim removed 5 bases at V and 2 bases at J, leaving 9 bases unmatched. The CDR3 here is CASSAGLAGSGAYEQYF. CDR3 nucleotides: TGTGCCAGCAGCGCGGGACTAGCGGGAAGTGGGGCCTACGAGCAGTACTTC.

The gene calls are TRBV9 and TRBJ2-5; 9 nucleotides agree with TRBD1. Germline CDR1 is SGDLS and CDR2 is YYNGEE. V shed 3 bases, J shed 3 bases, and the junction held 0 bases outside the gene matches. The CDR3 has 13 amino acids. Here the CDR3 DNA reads TGTGCCAGCAGCGGGACAGGGGAAGAGACCCAGTACTTC. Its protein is CASSGTGEETQYF.

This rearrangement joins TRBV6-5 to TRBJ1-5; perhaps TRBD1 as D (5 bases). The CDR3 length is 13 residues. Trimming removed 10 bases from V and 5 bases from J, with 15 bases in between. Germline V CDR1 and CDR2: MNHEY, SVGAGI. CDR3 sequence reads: CATRRGVDQPQHF. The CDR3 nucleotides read TGTGCCACCCGTAGGGGCGTAGATCAGCCCCAGCATTTT.

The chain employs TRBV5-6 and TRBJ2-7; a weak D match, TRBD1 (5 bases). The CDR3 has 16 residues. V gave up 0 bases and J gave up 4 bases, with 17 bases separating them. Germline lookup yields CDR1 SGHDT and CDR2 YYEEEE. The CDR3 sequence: CASSLETVVGPYEQYF. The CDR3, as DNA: TGTGCCAGCAGCTTGGAGACAGTCGTCGGGCCTTACGAGCAGTACTTC.

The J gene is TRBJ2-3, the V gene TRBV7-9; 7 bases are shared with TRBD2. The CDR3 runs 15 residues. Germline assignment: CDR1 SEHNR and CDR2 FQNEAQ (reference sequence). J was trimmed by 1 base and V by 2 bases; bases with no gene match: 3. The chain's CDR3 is CASSLNLAGTDTQYF. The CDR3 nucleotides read TGTGCCAGCAGCTTAAACCTAGCGGGCACAGATACGCAGTATTTT.

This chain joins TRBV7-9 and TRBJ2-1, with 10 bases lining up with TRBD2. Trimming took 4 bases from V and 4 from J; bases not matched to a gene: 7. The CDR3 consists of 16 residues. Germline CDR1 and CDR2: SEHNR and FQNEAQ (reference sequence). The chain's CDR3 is CASSSSGTSVYNEQFF. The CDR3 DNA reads TGTGCCAGCAGCTCTTCCGGGACTAGCGTTTACAATGAGCAGTTCTTC.

The chain's CDR3 is CASSIGPGQGLRGYTF. In DNA form, the CDR3 reads TGTGCCAGTAGTATAGGCCCGGGACAGGGCCTTCGCGGCTACACCTTC. This sequence joins TRBV19 and TRBJ1-2, with 9 nucleotides matching TRBD1. Germline-derived CDR1 and CDR2 are LNHDA and SQIVND (reference sequence). The CDR3 has 16 residues. The V gene end was trimmed by 1 base and the J gene end by 8 bases; junction bases not matched to a gene: 11.

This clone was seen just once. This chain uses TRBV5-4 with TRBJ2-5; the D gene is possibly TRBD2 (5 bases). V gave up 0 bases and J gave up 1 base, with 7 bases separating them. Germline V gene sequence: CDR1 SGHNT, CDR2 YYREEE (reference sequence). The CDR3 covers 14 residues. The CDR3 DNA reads TGTGCCAGCAGCTTGGGGCGGGCCCAAGAGACCCAGTACTTC. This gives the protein CASSLGRAQETQYF.

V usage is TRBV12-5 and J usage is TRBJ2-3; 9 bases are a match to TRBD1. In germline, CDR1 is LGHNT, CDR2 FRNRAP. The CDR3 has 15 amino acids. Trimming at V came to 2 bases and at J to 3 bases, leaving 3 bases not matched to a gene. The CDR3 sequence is CASGLTGQGTDTQYF. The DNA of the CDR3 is TGTGCTAGTGGTTTGACTGGACAGGGGACAGATACGCAGTATTTT.

DNA of the CDR3: TGTGCCAGCAGTTACGGTAGAGGGGGCACTGAAGCTTTCTTT. This gives the protein CASSYGRGGTEAFF. The J gene is TRBJ1-1, the V gene TRBV6-5; the D gene is possibly TRBD1 (6 bases). CDR1 MNHEY and CDR2 SVGAGI come from the germline V gene. Trimming took off 2 bases at V and 4 bases at J, with 11 bases between the two ends. The CDR3 is 14 amino acids.

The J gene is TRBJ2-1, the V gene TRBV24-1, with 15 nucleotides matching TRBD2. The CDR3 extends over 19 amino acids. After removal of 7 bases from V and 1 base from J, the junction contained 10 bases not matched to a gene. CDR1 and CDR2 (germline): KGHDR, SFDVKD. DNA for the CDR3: TGTGCCACCAGCGCACGGACTAGCGGGAGGGGGAGGTCCTACAATGAGCAGTTCTTC. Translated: CATSARTSGRGRSYNEQFF.

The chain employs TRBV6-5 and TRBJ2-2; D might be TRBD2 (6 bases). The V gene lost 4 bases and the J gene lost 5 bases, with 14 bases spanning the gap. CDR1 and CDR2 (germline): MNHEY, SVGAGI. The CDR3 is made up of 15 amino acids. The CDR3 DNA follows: TGTGCCAGCAGTTTCAACCTGCGGGGAACCGGGGAGCTGTTTTTT. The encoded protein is CASSFNLRGTGELFF.

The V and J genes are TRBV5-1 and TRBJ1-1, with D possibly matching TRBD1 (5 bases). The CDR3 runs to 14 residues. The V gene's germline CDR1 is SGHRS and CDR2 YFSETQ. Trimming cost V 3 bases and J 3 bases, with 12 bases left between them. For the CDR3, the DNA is TGCGCCAGCAGCTATCTCGACAGAGACACTGAAGCTTTCTTT. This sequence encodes CASSYLDRDTEAFF. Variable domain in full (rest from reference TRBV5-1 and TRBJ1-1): KAGVTQTPRYLIKTRGQQVTLSCSPISGHRSVSWYQQTPGQGLQFLFEYFSETQRNKGNFPGRFSGRQFSNSRSEMNVSTLELGDSALYLCASSYLDRDTEAFFGQGTRLTVV.

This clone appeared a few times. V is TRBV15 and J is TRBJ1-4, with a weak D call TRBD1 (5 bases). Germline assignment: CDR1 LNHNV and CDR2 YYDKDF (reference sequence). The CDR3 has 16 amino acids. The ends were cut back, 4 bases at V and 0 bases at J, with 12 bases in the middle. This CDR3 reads CATSIGHDATNEKLFF. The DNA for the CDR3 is TGTGCCACCAGCATCGGACACGACGCAACTAATGAAAAACTGTTTTTT. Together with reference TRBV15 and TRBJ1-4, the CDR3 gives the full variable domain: DAMVIQNPRYQVTQFGKPVTLSCSQTLNHNVMYWYQQKSSQAPKLLFHYYDKDFNNEADTPDNFQSRRPNTSFCFLDIRSPGLGDTAMYLCATSIGHDATNEKLFFGSGTQLSVL.

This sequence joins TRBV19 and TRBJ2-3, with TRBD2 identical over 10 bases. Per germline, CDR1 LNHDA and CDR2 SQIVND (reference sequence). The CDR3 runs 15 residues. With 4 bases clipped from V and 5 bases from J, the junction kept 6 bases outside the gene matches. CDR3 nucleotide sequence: TGTGCCAGTAGTAGAGCGGGAGGGGAGGGAGATACGCAGTATTTT. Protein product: CASSRAGGEGDTQYF.

CDR3 residues: CASSPEVGGITEAFF. CDR3 sequence (DNA): TGCGCCAGCAGCCCCGAGGTCGGGGGAATCACTGAAGCTTTCTTT. The rearrangement links TRBV4-1 to TRBJ1-1; D possibly corresponds to TRBD1 (5 bases). V lost 4 bases and J 4 bases, leaving 16 bases between the germline ends. The germline gives CDR1 MGHRA, CDR2 YSYEKL. The CDR3 spans 15 residues.